This T cell receptor beta chain is drawn from a study of vaccination and CD4 T cells after COVID-19. Study at large: Overlapping spike pools from SARS-CoV-2 and HCoV-NL63, HCoV-OC43 and HCoV-229E served as culture stimuli. The control cultures got either a CEFX pool, an HIV-1 Nef pool, or no peptide at all. Study-level findings and limits: The study sampled relatively few convalescent patients and omitted early post-infection timepoints.

V lost 4 bases, J lost 4 bases, and 7 bases stayed unmatched. CDR1 and CDR2 (germline): MNHEY, SVGAGI. The CDR3 contains 16 residues. With respect to this clonotype: Its antigen remains unknown.

Treatment defined: roughly 11-day PBMC culture with coronavirus spike peptide pools or control peptides (ViraFEST assay). The Oncomine TCR Beta short-read assay was what sequenced the DNA obtained from cultured CD4+ T cells. TCRdb re-called the PCR reads with MiXCR, one entry per CDR3 protein. The sample includes around 12,000 distinct CDR3 sequences, 60% to 80% seen only once; the top ten take around a fifth. V is TRBV6-5 and J is TRBJ2-2, with TRBD1 matching over 9 bases. This receptor was identified in a human donor who had recovered from COVID-19. The specimen sequenced was CD4+ T cells from blood, cultured in vitro. The DNA of the CDR3 is TGTGCCAGCAGTTTTTTACAGGGGGCGATCACCGGGGAGCTGTTTTTT. This sequence encodes CASSFLQGAITGELFF.